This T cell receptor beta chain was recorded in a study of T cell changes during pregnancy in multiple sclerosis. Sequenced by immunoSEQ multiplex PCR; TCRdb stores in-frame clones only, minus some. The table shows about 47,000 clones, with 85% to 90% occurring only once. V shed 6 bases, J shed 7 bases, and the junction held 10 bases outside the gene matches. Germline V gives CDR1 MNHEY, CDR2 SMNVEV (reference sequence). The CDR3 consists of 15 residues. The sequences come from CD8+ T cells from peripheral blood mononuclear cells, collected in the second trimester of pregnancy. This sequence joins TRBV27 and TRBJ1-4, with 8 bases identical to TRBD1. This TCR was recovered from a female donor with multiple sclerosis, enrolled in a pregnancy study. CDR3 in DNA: TGTGCCAGCAGGGGACAGGACACGCGGGGTGAAAAACTGTTTTTT. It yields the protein CASRGQDTRGEKLFF.